This TCR beta chain appears in the sequencing data of a study of CD4 and CD8 cells across lung adenocarcinoma regions. Per germline, CDR1 MNHEY and CDR2 SVGAGI. This CDR3 region has 14 residues. V dropped 2 bases and J dropped 4 bases, with 8 bases sitting between them. TCRdb reprocessed the PCR reads with MiXCR, giving one entry per CDR3 protein. The sample records 24,000 or so distinct CDR3 sequences, roughly half being singletons. Donors had localized lung adenocarcinoma, a non-small cell lung cancer. The sequenced material came from CD4+ T cells from the center of a lung tumor. The TCR was taken from a male donor with lung adenocarcinoma. The CD4 and CD8 labels of this study may be unreliable. The J gene is TRBJ2-2, the V gene TRBV6-5; D is tentatively TRBD1 or TRBD2 (5 bases each). The CDR3 coding sequence is TGTGCCAGCAGTTACGGGACGAGCACCGGGGAGCTGTTTTTT. It is translated as CASSYGTSTGELFF.